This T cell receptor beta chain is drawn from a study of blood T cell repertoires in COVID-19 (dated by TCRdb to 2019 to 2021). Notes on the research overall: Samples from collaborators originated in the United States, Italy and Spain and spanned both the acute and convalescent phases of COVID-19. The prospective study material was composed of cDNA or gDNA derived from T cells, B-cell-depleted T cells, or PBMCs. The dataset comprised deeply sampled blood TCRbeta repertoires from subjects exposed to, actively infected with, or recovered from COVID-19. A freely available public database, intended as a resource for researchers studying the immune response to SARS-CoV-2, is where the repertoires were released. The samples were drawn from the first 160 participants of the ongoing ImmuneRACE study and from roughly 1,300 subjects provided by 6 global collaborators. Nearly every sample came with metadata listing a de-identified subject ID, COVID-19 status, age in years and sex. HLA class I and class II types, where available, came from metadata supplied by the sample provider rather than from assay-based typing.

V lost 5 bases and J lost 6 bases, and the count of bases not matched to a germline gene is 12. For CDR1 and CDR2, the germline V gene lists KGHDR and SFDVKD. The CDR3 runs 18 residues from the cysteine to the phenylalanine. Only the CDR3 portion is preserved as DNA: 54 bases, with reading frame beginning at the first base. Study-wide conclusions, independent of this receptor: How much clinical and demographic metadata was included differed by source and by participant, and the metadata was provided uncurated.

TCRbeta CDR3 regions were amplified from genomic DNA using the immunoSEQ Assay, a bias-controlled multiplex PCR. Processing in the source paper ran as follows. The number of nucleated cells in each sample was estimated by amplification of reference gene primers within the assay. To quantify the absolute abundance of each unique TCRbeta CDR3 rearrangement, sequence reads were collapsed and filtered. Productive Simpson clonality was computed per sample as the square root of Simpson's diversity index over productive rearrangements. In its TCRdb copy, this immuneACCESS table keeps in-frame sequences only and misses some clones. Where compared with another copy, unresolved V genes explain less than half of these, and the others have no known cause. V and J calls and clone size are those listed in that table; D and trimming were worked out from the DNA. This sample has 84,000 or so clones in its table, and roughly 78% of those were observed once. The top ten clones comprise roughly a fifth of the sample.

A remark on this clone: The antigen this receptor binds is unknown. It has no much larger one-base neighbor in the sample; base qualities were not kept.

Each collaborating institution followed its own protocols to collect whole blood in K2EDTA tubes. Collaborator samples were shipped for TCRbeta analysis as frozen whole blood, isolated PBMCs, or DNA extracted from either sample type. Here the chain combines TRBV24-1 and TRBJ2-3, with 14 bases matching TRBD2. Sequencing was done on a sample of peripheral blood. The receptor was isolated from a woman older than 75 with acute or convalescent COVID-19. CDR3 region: CATSASSGLAGASDTQYF. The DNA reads TGTGCCACCAGTGCTTCTTCGGGACTAGCGGGAGCTAGCGATACGCAGTATTTT.